This T cell receptor beta chain stems from a study of tumor-infiltrating lymphocytes in primary liver carcinoma. Overall study: Surgical resection served as treatment for the primary liver carcinoma of these patients. Stage T1-T3 N0M0 and a size of roughly 4 to 10 cm characterized the tumors.

CDR3 length equals 12 residues. Per the germline V gene, CDR1 is SNHLY and CDR2 is FYNNEI. The V end lost 5 bases, the J end lost 5 bases, and 9 bases lay between the germline ends. Unsorted whole blood yielded the blood RNA, and germline DNA was also extracted. Preoperatively, peripheral blood was drawn, approximately 4.4 milliliters in total. Constant-region priming of around 500 ng total RNA yielded TCR beta cDNA. Three nested multiplex PCR rounds of slightly modified ARM-PCR generated TCR beta libraries. Both of the initial two PCR rounds ran for around 9 cycles and employed TRBV1-TRBV30 forward primers alongside a C-beta reverse primer. MiXCR, applied by TCRdb to the multiplex PCR reads, yields one record per CDR3 protein. The sample contains about 310,000 distinct CDR3 sequences, more than 55% of which appear only once.

V gene TRBV2 combines with J gene TRBJ2-5; D is uncertain. The TCR sequence derives from a woman between 25 and 40 years old with primary liver carcinoma and hepatitis B virus infection. The sequenced sample was peripheral blood. The CDR3 coding sequence is TGTGCCAGCAGTTACCTACAGGAGACCCAGTACTTC. It translates to CASSYLQETQYF.